This TCR beta chain was recovered during a study of PD-1 blockade in classical Hodgkin lymphoma. Turning to the study itself: Every 2 weeks, patients had 3 mg/kg nivolumab intravenously. Notes on the study in general: Baseline diversity resembling that of newly diagnosed patients was seen in complete responders. Individuals who commenced nivolumab within less than 1 year of ASCT were excluded.

Measured with immunoSEQ multiplex PCR; TCRdb has only the in-frame clones, and not every one. The sample lists about 90,000 clones, about 90% occurring once. About this clone: Its specificity is not known.

All the patients suffered relapse after autologous stem cell transplantation, and brentuximab vedotin exposure differed. Patients had relapsed/refractory classical Hodgkin lymphoma with complete response, partial response or progressive disease as best response. Trimming removed 2 bases from V and 4 bases from J, with 15 bases in between. CDR1 is MNHNS and CDR2 is SASEGT in the germline V gene. This CDR3 comprises 15 residues. The V call is TRBV6-1, the J call TRBJ2-7; D is possibly TRBD1 (6 bases). The material sequenced was peripheral blood mononuclear cells (PBMCs), taken before the second cycle of nivolumab. This TCR derives from a human donor with classical Hodgkin lymphoma. As DNA, the CDR3 is TGTGCCAGCAGTGAAAGAGGGGGTGGAGCGTACGAGCAGTACTTC. This gives the protein CASSERGGGAYEQYF.